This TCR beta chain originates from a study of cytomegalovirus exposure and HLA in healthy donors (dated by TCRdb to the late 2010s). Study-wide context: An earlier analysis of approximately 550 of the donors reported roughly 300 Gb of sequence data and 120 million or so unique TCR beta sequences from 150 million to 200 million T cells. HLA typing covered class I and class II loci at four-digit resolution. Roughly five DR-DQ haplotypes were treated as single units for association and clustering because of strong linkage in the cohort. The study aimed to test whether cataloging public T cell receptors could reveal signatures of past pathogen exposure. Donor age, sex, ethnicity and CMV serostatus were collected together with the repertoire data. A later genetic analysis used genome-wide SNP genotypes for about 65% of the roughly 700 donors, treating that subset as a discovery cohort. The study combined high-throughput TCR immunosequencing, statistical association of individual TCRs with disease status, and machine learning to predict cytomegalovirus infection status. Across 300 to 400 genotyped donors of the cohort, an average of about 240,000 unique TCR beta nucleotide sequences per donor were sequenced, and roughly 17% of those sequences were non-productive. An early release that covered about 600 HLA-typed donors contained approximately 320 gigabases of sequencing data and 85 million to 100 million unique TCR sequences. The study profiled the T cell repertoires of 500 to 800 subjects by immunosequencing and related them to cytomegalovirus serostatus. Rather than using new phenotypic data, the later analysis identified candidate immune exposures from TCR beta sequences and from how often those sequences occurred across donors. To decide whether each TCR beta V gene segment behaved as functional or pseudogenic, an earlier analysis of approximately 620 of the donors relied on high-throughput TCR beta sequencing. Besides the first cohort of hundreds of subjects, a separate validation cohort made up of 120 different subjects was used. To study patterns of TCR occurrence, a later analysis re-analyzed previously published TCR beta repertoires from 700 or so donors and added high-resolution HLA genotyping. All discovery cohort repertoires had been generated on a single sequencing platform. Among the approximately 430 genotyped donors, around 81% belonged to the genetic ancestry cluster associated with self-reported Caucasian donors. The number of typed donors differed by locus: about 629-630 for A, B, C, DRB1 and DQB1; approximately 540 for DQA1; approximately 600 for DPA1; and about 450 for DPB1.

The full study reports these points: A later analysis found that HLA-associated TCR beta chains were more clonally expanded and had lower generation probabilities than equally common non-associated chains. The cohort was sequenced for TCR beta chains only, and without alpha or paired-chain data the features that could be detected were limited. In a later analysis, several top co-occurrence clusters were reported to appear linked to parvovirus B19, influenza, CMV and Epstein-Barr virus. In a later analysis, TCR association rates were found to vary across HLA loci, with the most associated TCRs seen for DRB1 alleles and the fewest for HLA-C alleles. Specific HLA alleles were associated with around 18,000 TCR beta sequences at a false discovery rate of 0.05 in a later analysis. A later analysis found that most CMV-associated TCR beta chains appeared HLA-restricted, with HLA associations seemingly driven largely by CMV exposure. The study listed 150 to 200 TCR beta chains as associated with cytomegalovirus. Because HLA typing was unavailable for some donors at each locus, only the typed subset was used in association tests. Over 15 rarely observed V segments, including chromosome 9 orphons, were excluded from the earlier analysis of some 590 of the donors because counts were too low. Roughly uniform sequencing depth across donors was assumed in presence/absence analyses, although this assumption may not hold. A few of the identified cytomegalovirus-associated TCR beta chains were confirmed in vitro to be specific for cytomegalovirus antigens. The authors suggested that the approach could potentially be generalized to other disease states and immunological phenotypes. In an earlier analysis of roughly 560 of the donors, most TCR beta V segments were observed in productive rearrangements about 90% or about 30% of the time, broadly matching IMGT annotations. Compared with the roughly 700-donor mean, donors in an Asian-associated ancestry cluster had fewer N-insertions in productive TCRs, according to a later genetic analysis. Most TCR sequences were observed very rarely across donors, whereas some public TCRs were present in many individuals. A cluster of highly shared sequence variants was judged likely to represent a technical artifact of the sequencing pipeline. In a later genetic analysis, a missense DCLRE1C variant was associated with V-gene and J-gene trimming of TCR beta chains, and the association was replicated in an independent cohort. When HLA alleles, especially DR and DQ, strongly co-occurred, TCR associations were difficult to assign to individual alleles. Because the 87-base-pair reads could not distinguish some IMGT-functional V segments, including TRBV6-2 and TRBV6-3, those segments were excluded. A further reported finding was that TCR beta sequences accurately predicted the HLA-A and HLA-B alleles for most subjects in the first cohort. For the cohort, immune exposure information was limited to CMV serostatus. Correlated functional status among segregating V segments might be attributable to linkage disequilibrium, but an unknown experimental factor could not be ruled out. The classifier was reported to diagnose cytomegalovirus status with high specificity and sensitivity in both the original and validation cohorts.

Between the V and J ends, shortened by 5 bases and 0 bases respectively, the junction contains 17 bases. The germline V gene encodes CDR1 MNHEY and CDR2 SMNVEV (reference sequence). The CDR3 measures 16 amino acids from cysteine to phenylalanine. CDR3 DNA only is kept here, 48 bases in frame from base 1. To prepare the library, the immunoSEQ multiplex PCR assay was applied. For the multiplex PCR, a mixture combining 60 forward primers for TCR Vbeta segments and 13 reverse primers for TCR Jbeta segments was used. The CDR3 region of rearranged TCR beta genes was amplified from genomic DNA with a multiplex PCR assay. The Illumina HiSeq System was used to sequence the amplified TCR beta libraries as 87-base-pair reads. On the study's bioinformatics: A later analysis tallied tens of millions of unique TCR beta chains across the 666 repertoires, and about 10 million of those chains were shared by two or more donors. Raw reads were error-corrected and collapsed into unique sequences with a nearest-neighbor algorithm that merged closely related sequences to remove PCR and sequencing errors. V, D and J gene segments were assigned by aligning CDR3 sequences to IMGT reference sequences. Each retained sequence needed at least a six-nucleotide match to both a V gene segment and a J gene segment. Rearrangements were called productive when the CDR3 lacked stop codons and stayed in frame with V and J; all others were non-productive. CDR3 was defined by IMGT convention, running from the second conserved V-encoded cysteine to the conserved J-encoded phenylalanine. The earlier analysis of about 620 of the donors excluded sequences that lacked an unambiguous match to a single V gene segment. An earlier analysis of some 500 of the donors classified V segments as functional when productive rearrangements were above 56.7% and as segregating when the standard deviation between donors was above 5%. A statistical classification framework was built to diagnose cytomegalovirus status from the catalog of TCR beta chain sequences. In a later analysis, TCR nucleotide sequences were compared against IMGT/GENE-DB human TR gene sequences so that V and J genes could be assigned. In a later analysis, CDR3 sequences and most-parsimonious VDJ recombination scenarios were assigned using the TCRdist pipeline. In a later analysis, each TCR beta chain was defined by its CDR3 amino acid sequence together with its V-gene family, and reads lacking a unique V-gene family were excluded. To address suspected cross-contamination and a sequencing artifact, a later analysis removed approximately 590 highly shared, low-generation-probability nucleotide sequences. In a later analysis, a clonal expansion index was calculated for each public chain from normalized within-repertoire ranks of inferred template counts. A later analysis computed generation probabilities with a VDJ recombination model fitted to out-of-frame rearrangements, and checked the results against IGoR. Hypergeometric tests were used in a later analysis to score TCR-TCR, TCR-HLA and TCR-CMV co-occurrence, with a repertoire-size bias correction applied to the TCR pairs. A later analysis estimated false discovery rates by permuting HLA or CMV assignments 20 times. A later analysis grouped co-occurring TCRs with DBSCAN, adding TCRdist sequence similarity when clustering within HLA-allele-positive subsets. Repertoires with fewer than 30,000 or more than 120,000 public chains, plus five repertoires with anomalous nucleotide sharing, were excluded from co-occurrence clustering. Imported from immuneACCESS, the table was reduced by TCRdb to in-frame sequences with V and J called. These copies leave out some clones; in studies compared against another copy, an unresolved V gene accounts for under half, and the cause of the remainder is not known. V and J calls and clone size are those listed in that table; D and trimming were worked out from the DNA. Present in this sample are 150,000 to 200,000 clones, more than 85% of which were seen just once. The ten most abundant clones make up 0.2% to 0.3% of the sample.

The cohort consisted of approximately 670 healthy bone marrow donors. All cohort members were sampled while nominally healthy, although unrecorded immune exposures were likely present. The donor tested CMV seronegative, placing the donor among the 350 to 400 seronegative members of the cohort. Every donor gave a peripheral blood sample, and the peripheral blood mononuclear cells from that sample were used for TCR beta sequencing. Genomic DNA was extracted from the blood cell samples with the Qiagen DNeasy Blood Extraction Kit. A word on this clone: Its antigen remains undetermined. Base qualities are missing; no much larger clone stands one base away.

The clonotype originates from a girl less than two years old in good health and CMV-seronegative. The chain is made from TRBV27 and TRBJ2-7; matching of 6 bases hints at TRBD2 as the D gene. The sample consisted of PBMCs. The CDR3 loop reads CASSLSIGTVSYEQYF. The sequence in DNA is TGTGCCAGCAGTCTTAGTATAGGGACTGTCTCCTACGAGCAGTACTTC.